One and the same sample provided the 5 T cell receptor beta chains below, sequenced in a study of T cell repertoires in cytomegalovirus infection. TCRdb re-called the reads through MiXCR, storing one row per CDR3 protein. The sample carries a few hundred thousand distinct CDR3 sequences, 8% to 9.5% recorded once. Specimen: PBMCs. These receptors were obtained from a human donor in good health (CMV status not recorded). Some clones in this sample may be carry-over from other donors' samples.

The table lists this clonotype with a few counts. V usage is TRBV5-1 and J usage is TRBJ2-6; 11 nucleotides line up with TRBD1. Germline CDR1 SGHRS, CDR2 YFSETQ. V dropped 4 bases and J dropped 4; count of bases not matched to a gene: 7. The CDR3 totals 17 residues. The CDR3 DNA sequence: TGCGCCAGCAGCCCTGGACAGGGGGCGACCGGGGCCAACGTCCTGACTTTC. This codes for CASSPGQGATGANVLTF.

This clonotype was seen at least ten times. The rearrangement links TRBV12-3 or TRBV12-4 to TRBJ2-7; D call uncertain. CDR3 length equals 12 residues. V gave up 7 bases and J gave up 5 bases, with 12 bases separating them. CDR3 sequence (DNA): TGTGCCAGCACCCCGAACTACCACGAGCAGTACTTC. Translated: CASTPNYHEQYF.

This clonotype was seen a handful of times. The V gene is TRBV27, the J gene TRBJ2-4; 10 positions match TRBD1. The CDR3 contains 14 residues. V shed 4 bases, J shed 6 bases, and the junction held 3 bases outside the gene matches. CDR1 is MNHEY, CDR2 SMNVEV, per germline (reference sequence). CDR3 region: CASSSRDRGNIQYF. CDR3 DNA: TGTGCCAGCAGTTCGCGGGACAGGGGAAACATTCAGTACTTC.

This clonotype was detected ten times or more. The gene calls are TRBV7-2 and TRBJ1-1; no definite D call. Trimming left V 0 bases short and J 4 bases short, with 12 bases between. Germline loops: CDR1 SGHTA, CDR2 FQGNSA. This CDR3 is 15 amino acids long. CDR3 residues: CASSLAVSGGTEAFF. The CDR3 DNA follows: TGTGCCAGCAGCTTAGCAGTCAGCGGAGGCACTGAAGCTTTCTTT.

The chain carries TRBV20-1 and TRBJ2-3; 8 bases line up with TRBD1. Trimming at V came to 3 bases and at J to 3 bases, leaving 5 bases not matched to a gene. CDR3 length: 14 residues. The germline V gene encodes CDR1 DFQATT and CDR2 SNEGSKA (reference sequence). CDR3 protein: CSASDRGRTDTQYF. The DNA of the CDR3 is TGCAGTGCTAGTGACAGGGGAAGGACAGATACGCAGTATTTT.